Below, 19 T cell receptor beta chains from the same sample are listed, as sequenced in a study of T cells after yellow fever vaccination. TCRdb reanalysed the 5' RACE reads using MiXCR and keeps one entry per CDR3 protein. The sample has about 550,000 distinct CDR3 sequences; over 15% are singletons. This sample comprised PBMCs, obtained 15 days after the yellow fever booster vaccination. Receptor source: a man aged 25-40 years who received the YFV17D yellow fever vaccine.

This chain links TRBV20-1 with TRBJ2-5, with D perhaps being TRBD1 or TRBD2 (5 bases each). The CDR3 length is 16 residues. Germline V CDR1 and CDR2: DFQATT, SNEGSKA (reference sequence). V was shortened by 2 bases and J by 3 bases, with 19 bases between the two germline ends. The CDR3 nucleotides are TGCAGTGCTAGACCCACCTGGGGGAACACGAAAGAGACCCAGTACTTC. It encodes CSARPTWGNTKETQYF.

Written as DNA, the CDR3 is TGCAGCGTTGGAGGGGGTGGGCTAGCTACAGATACGCAGTATTTT. Residues: CSVGGGGLATDTQYF. V is TRBV29-1 and J is TRBJ2-3; the D gene is possibly TRBD1 (6 bases). The CDR3 length is 15 residues. The V gene lost 4 bases and the J gene lost 3 bases, with 17 bases spanning the gap. CDR1 and CDR2 from the germline V gene are SQVTM and ANQGSEA.

This clonotype was detected only a few times. This chain links TRBV7-2 with TRBJ2-7, with D maybe TRBD2 (6 bases). Germline V gene lookup returns CDR1 SGHTA and CDR2 FQGNSA. V was clipped by 2 bases and J by 2 bases, with 16 bases between them. The CDR3 is 16 residues long. The CDR3: CASSLSPRASAYEQYF. The CDR3 DNA reads as TGTGCCAGCAGCTTATCACCCAGGGCTAGCGCCTACGAGCAGTACTTC.

This clonotype was seen a handful of times. The V and J genes are TRBV7-2 and TRBJ2-1, with TRBD2 matching 8 bases. The germline V gene has CDR1 SGHTA and CDR2 FQGNSA. J was trimmed by 4 bases and V by 5 bases; bases with no gene match: 7. The CDR3 runs to 15 residues. The CDR3 nucleotides read TGTGCCAGCAGCGTCACTAGCGGCTTATACAATGAGCAGTTCTTC. This encodes CASSVTSGLYNEQFF.

This clonotype was counted many times. The chain links TRBV5-4 to TRBJ2-5, with D possibly TRBD1 on 6 matching bases. Germline loops: CDR1 SGHNT, CDR2 YYREEE (reference sequence). This CDR3 comprises 14 residues. V lost 4 bases, J lost 2 bases, and 12 bases lay in between. The CDR3 loop is CASSPDRRQETQYF. CDR3 DNA sequence: TGTGCCAGCAGCCCGGACAGACGACAAGAGACCCAGTACTTC.

This clonotype turned up a few times. The rearrangement joins TRBV12-3 or TRBV12-4 to TRBJ2-4; D gene unclear. Trimming took off 5 bases at V and 6 bases at J, with 8 bases between the two ends. There are 12 residues in the CDR3. The CDR3 region has the DNA TGTGCCAGCAGTGTCGACGGAAACATTCAGTACTTC. Its protein is CASSVDGNIQYF.

This clonotype was counted only a few times. The chain employs TRBV5-5 and TRBJ2-2; unclear D gene. V gave up 3 bases and J gave up 0 bases, with 9 bases separating them. From germline, CDR1 is SGHKS and CDR2 YYEKEE (reference sequence). There are 15 residues in the CDR3. The CDR3 loop reads CASSSGGTNTGELFF. The CDR3 coding sequence is TGTGCCAGCAGCTCCGGCGGAACGAACACCGGGGAGCTGTTTTTT.

The rearrangement uses TRBV7-7 and TRBJ2-2, with D maybe TRBD1 (5 bases). The V end was cut by 2 bases, the J end by 7 bases, with 17 bases between. Per germline, CDR1 SSHAT and CDR2 FNYEAQ (reference sequence). This CDR3 has 16 residues. The CDR3, as DNA: TGTGCCAGCAGCTTATTAGGGGCCTTGGTCGGCGGGGAGCTGTTTTTT. It is translated as CASSLLGALVGGELFF.

In this sample, this clonotype turned up a few times. The genes are TRBV13 and TRBJ1-2; no clear D. The CDR3 covers 14 residues. Trimming took off 1 base at V and 2 bases at J, with 8 bases between the two ends. CDR1 PRHDT and CDR2 FYEKMQ come from the germline V gene (reference sequence). The CDR3 protein is CASSLVDGNYGYTF. CDR3 DNA sequence: TGTGCCAGCAGCTTAGTCGACGGAAACTATGGCTACACCTTC.

The chain links TRBV7-3 to TRBJ2-3; D is perhaps TRBD2 (6 bases). Trimming cost V 3 bases and J 2 bases, with 12 bases left between them. The CDR3 runs 15 residues. CDR1 SGHTA and CDR2 FQGTGA come from the germline V gene. The CDR3 DNA sequence: TGTGCCAGCAGCTTGGCGGGACTCAACACAGATACGCAGTATTTT. This codes for CASSLAGLNTDTQYF.

In this sample, this clonotype turned up a few times. The chain is built from TRBV14 and TRBJ1-1; D gene uncertain. With 3 bases removed from V and 5 bases from J, the gap between germline ends came to 10 bases. Germline lookup yields CDR1 SGHDN and CDR2 FVKESK. The CDR3 loop spans 13 amino acids. The CDR3 sequence is CASSHLGKTEAFF. CDR3 DNA sequence: TGTGCCAGCAGCCATTTGGGGAAGACTGAAGCTTTCTTT.

The rearrangement joins TRBV28 to TRBJ2-7; D gene unclear. The V end lost 8 bases, the J end lost 4 bases, and 21 bases lay between the germline ends. The CDR3 covers 15 residues. The germline V gene encodes CDR1 MDHEN and CDR2 SYDVKM. The CDR3 DNA reads TGTGCCAGCTCTCCCGGTAACCGGCCGACATACGAGCAGTACTTC. Its protein product is CASSPGNRPTYEQYF.

This rearrangement joins TRBV20-1 to TRBJ2-7; D is undetermined. Germline V gives CDR1 DFQATT, CDR2 SNEGSKA (reference sequence). The CDR3 loop spans 12 amino acids. V shed 2 bases and J shed 7 bases, with 12 bases lying between them. CDR3 residues: CSARHSREEQYF. The CDR3 DNA reads as TGCAGTGCTAGACATAGTAGGGAAGAGCAGTACTTC.

The chain links TRBV10-3 to TRBJ2-5; 10 bases agree with TRBD2. V was pared by 4 bases and J by 1 base, with 12 bases of the junction left unmatched. Germline V gene data show CDR1 as ENHRY and CDR2 as SYGVKD. The CDR3 length is 18 residues. The CDR3, as DNA: TGTGCCATCAGTGCCCGGGGGGAACTAGCGGGGCCCCAAGAGACCCAGTACTTC. This codes for CAISARGELAGPQETQYF.

This clonotype has just a few counts. The V call is TRBV12-3 or TRBV12-4, the J call TRBJ2-5, with TRBD2 identical over 7 bases. The CDR3 extends over 13 amino acids. Trimming cost V 5 bases and J 5 bases; bases outside gene matches: 5. The DNA for the CDR3 is TGTGCCAGCAGTACGGCGGGAGCGGAGACCCAGTACTTC. Protein sequence: CASSTAGAETQYF.

This chain uses TRBV5-1 with TRBJ2-1, with D perhaps given as TRBD1 or TRBD2 (6 bases each). Germline V gene data show CDR1 as SGHRS and CDR2 as YFSETQ. Between the trimmed V and J ends, which lost 0 bases and 6 bases, there was a span of 13 bases. The CDR3 extends over 15 amino acids. This CDR3 is CASSLVWGASNEQFF. In nucleotides, the CDR3 is TGCGCCAGCAGCTTGGTCTGGGGGGCGTCCAATGAGCAGTTCTTC.

The J gene is TRBJ2-1, the V gene TRBV27, with TRBD1 matching over 8 bases. V gave up 10 bases and J gave up 6 bases; unmatched junction bases: 14. Per the germline V gene, CDR1 is MNHEY and CDR2 is SMNVEV (reference sequence). The CDR3 loop spans 15 amino acids. Here the CDR3 reads CATRAVADRGNEQFF. The CDR3 bases are TGTGCCACCCGCGCGGTGGCCGACAGGGGCAATGAGCAGTTCTTC.

This clonotype occurred a few times. CDR3: CASSARIDEQYF. Written as DNA, the CDR3 is TGTGCCAGCAGCGCCCGGATCGACGAGCAGTACTTC. The chain has TRBV7-9 and TRBJ2-7; no clear D. V was shortened by 5 bases and J by 5 bases, with 10 bases between the two germline ends. Per germline, CDR1 SEHNR and CDR2 FQNEAQ (reference sequence). The CDR3 consists of 12 residues.

This rearrangement joins TRBV11-1 to TRBJ2-1; unclear D gene. V lost 4 bases and J 3 bases, leaving 10 bases between the germline ends. Germline V lookup: CDR1 SGHAT, CDR2 FQDESV (reference sequence). The CDR3 has 14 amino acids. The CDR3 sequence: CASSSSVIYNEQFF. CDR3 nucleotide sequence: TGTGCCAGCAGCTCCAGTGTCATCTACAATGAGCAGTTCTTC.